A single sample is the source of the 21 T cell receptor beta chains below, sequenced in a study of regulatory T cells in long-lasting Graves disease. TCR beta libraries were built with iRepertoire HTBI primers and Arm-PCR of CDR3 regions. TCRdb processed the multiplex PCR reads anew with MiXCR; each CDR3 protein has one entry. The sample includes 400,000 to 450,000 distinct CDR3 sequences, about a quarter of them seen just once. Time point noted: persistent/refractory GD, antithyroid drugs over 5 years with positive TRAb. RNA extracted from PBMCs served as the sequencing template. The material was peripheral blood mononuclear cells (PBMCs), obtained when the disease was refractory, from a patient treated with antithyroid drugs. These receptors were collected from a female donor with Graves disease.

This clonotype was detected many times. The chain has TRBV20-1 and TRBJ1-2; no reliable D call. Trimming removed 3 bases from V and 8 bases from J, with 13 bases in between. There are 12 residues in the CDR3. Germline V gene data show CDR1 as DFQATT and CDR2 as SNEGSKA (reference sequence). The CDR3 spells CSASSRFLGYTF. CDR3 in DNA: TGCAGTGCTAGTTCTCGGTTCCTGGGCTACACCTTC.

This clonotype has just a few counts. J is TRBJ1-1 and V is TRBV7-8; 9 bases line up with TRBD1. Germline-derived CDR1 and CDR2 are SGHVS and FQNEAQ. V lost 5 bases, J lost 3 bases, and 4 bases stayed unmatched. CDR3 length: 14 residues. This chain's CDR3 is CASSTGTGYTEAFF. The CDR3 bases are TGTGCCAGCAGCACGGGGACAGGGTACACTGAAGCTTTCTTT. Full variable domain (outside the CDR3, taken from reference TRBV7-8 and TRBJ1-1): GAGVSQSPRYKVAKRGQDVALRCDPISGHVSLFWYQQALGQGPEFLTYFQNEAQLDKSGLPSDRFFAERPEGSVSTLKIQRTQQEDSAVYLCASSTGTGYTEAFFGQGTRLTVV.

This clonotype occurred many times. The CDR3 DNA reads TGTGCCAGCAGTTTAATTACAGGGACCGAGCAGTACTTC. This sequence encodes CASSLITGTEQYF. The rearrangement joins TRBV12-3 or TRBV12-4 to TRBJ2-7; TRBD1 might be the D (6 bases). Trimming pared 2 bases from V and 6 bases from J, leaving 11 bases between. The CDR3 contains 13 residues.

The rearrangement uses TRBV19 and TRBJ2-7, with TRBD1 as a possible D gene (6 bases). Germline V gene data show CDR1 as LNHDA and CDR2 as SQIVND (reference sequence). CDR3 size: 10 residues. CDR3 sequence: CATRGYEQYF. Here the CDR3 DNA reads TGTGCGACCAGGGGATACGAGCAGTACTTC.

V and J are TRBV7-2 and TRBJ2-5; 10 positions agree with TRBD2. The J call may be wrong; the DNA end is better matched by TRBJ2-1. The CDR3 is 17 residues long. In germline, CDR1 is SGHTA, CDR2 FQGNSA. In DNA form, the CDR3 reads TGTGCCAGCAGCTTGTTTTTTTCAGCGGGAGGGTACAATGAGCAGTTCTTC. This codes for CASSLFFSAGGYNEQFF.

The chain joins TRBV5-1 to TRBJ2-7; 9 bases match TRBD2. CDR1 is SGHRS and CDR2 is YFSETQ in the germline V gene. The CDR3 sequence is 15 residues long. V was pared by 3 bases and J by 2 bases, with 6 bases of the junction left unmatched. The CDR3 region has the DNA TGCGCCAGCAGCTCGGGCGGGAGGGGAGCCTACGAGCAGTACTTC. Translating gives CASSSGGRGAYEQYF.

The sample holds a few counts of this clonotype. V usage is TRBV27 and J usage is TRBJ2-7; 9 bases line up with TRBD1. There are 16 residues in the CDR3. V lost 4 bases, J lost 2 bases, and 9 bases stayed unmatched. The V gene's germline CDR1 is MNHEY and CDR2 SMNVEV (reference sequence). The CDR3 loop is CASSYLPGQGTYEQYF. The CDR3 nucleotides read TGTGCCAGCAGTTATTTACCGGGACAGGGAACCTACGAGCAGTACTTC.

The V call is TRBV7-6, the J call TRBJ2-2, with 9 bases aligning to TRBD1. The V and J ends lost 1 base and 3 bases, in that order; junction bases with no gene match: 6. Germline-derived CDR1 and CDR2 are SGHVS and FNYEAQ. This CDR3 is 17 amino acids long. The CDR3 DNA follows: TGTGCCAGCAGCTTAGAAGGGACAGGGATCGACACCGGGGAGCTGTTTTTT. It specifies CASSLEGTGIDTGELFF.

The rearrangement links TRBV5-1 to TRBJ1-6; D unresolved. The CDR3 extends over 15 amino acids. Trimming shortened V by 4 bases and J by 8 bases, and 16 bases separated the two germline ends. The V gene's germline CDR1 is SGHRS and CDR2 YFSETQ. In nucleotides, the CDR3 is TGCGCCAGCAGCCTTCGAGGGAACCCGGATTCACCCCTCCACTTT. Translation: CASSLRGNPDSPLHF.

This clonotype was picked up many times. The rearrangement joins TRBV28 to TRBJ1-6; tentative D call: TRBD1 (5 bases). V lost 2 bases and J lost 7, with 6 bases in between. Germline CDR1 MDHEN, CDR2 SYDVKM. The CDR3 covers 13 residues. The CDR3 region is CASSLDRNSPLHF. The CDR3 bases are TGTGCCAGCAGTTTAGACAGAAATTCACCCCTCCACTTT. The full variable domain, its missing parts supplied by reference TRBV28 and TRBJ1-6, is DVKVTQSSRYLVKRTGEKVFLECVQDMDHENMFWYRQDPGLGLRLIYFSYDVKMKEKGDIPEGYSVSREKKERFSLILESASTNQTSMYLCASSLDRNSPLHFGNGTRLTVT.

Many counts were recorded for this clonotype. J is TRBJ2-6 and V is TRBV2; TRBD1 aligns across 7 bases. The V gene's germline CDR1 is SNHLY and CDR2 FYNNEI. After removal of 6 bases from V and 4 bases from J, the junction contained 6 bases not matched to a gene. The CDR3 spans 15 residues. The CDR3 sequence: CASSVDRVGANVLTF. Written as DNA, the CDR3 is TGTGCCAGCAGCGTCGACAGGGTCGGGGCCAACGTCCTGACTTTC. The full variable domain, with the rest looked up from reference TRBV2 and TRBJ2-6, is EPEVTQTPSHQVTQMGQEVILRCVPISNHLYFYWYRQILGQKVEFLVSFYNNEISEKSEIFDDQFSVERPDGSNFTLKIRSTKLEDSAMYFCASSVDRVGANVLTFGAGSRLTVL.

This clonotype was observed a few times. This chain joins TRBV3-1 and TRBJ2-5; D unresolved. CDR3 size: 13 residues. Germline assignment: CDR1 LGHDT and CDR2 YNNKEL (reference sequence). Trimming shortened V by 2 bases and J by 7 bases, and 11 bases separated the two germline ends. The CDR3 region is CASSQPLVRTQYF. CDR3 coding DNA: TGTGCCAGCAGCCAACCCCTGGTTAGGACCCAGTACTTC.

This clonotype was seen at least ten times. The chain uses TRBV2 and TRBJ2-7; D is uncertain. Germline values: CDR1 SNHLY, CDR2 FYNNEI. The CDR3 sequence is 10 residues long. The V and J ends lost 10 bases and 7 bases respectively, with 11 bases between them. The DNA for the CDR3 is TGTGCCACCACTAAGACAGAGCAGTACTTC. It codes for CATTKTEQYF.

This clonotype has at least ten counts. V gene TRBV6-2 or TRBV6-3 combines with J gene TRBJ1-4; no clear D. V lost 2 bases and J lost 5, with 9 bases in between. This CDR3 is built from 14 residues. Germline V CDR1 and CDR2: MNHEY, SVGEGT. CDR3 residues: CASSYNPENEKLFF. In nucleotides, the CDR3 is TGTGCCAGCAGTTACAATCCCGAGAATGAAAAACTGTTTTTT.

This clonotype showed up just a few times. The rearrangement joins TRBV9 to TRBJ1-2, with 8 bases that match TRBD1. Trimming cost V 0 bases and J 4 bases; bases outside gene matches: 5. Germline values: CDR1 SGDLS, CDR2 YYNGEE. CDR3 size: 15 residues. CDR3 sequence (DNA): TGTGCCAGCAGCGTAGGGGGACAGGCAACCTATGGCTACACCTTC. It specifies CASSVGGQATYGYTF.

Many counts were recorded for this clonotype. The V and J genes are TRBV12-3 or TRBV12-4 and TRBJ2-5, with D unresolved. The CDR3 length is 12 residues. V was shortened by 5 bases and J by 7 bases, with 11 bases between the two germline ends. The CDR3 loop is CASSRDLGTQYF. The CDR3 coding sequence is TGTGCCAGCAGTAGAGACTTGGGGACCCAGTACTTC.

In this sample, this clonotype turned up a few times. V and J are TRBV7-8 and TRBJ1-1; no clear D. The V end lost 5 bases, the J end lost 5 bases, and 12 bases lay between the germline ends. The CDR3 is 13 residues long. Germline CDR1 SGHVS, CDR2 FQNEAQ. The CDR3 loop is CASSLQRWTEAFF. The CDR3 DNA sequence: TGTGCCAGCAGCCTACAGCGCTGGACTGAAGCTTTCTTT.

This clonotype came up a few times. The V call is TRBV9, the J call TRBJ2-5, with TRBD2 matching over 13 bases. Germline loops: CDR1 SGDLS, CDR2 YYNGEE. After removal of 0 bases from V and 2 bases from J, the junction contained 4 bases not matched to a gene. There are 17 residues in the CDR3. CDR3 coding DNA: TGTGCCAGCAGCGTAGGTGGACTAGCGGGAGCTCAAGAGACCCAGTACTTC. Protein sequence: CASSVGGLAGAQETQYF. Combining the CDR3 with reference TRBV9 and TRBJ2-5 gives the whole variable domain DSGVTQTPKHLITATGQRVTLRCSPRSGDLSVYWYQQSLDQGLQFLIQYYNGEERAKGNILERFSAQQFPDLHSELNLSSLELGDSALYFCASSVGGLAGAQETQYFGPGTRLLVL.

CDR3 residues: CSVEGRGVYNEQFF. The CDR3 DNA is TGCAGCGTTGAAGGGAGAGGGGTTTACAATGAGCAGTTCTTC. The chain is built from TRBV29-1 and TRBJ2-1, with D possibly called TRBD1 or TRBD2 (5 bases each). Between the trimmed V and J ends, which lost 1 base and 4 bases, there was a span of 11 bases. The CDR3 spans 14 residues. CDR1 SQVTM and CDR2 ANQGSEA come from the germline V gene.

This clonotype has ten or more counts. The rearrangement links TRBV3-1 to TRBJ2-7; the D is unclear. Trimming took 1 base from V and 6 from J, leaving 7 bases between them. In germline, CDR1 is LGHDT, CDR2 YNNKEL (reference sequence). The CDR3 totals 12 residues. CDR3 bases: TGTGCCAGCAGCCAAGGACCGATCGAGCAGTACTTC. This sequence encodes CASSQGPIEQYF.

This clonotype was detected ten times or more. The chain has TRBV2 and TRBJ1-2; perhaps TRBD1 as D (6 bases). Deletions cut 2 bases from V and 12 bases from J, with 16 bases between. Per the germline V gene, CDR1 is SNHLY and CDR2 is FYNNEI. This CDR3 has 13 residues. As DNA, the CDR3 is TGTGCCAGCAGTGAAAGGGTACGGGACACCCACACCTTC. Residues: CASSERVRDTHTF.